These 11 T cell receptor beta chains share one sample of origin, sequenced in a study of blood T cell repertoires in COVID-19. Assay used: immunoSEQ multiplex PCR; TCRdb lists only in-frame clones, some missing. The sample has some 260,000 clones, about four fifths seen once. Sequenced input: peripheral blood. Source of these receptors: an elderly man with acute or convalescent COVID-19.

The chain has TRBV2 and TRBJ2-3; TRBD2 matches at 8 bases. The CDR3 loop spans 19 amino acids. V lost 6 bases, J lost 1 base, and 18 bases stayed unmatched. Per the germline V gene, CDR1 is SNHLY and CDR2 is FYNNEI. The CDR3 is CASRNNPGLVYVGTDTQYF. Here the CDR3 DNA reads TGTGCCAGCAGAAACAACCCGGGACTAGTATATGTGGGCACAGATACGCAGTATTTT. The whole variable domain, filled in from reference TRBV2 and TRBJ2-3, reads EPEVTQTPSHQVTQMGQEVILRCVPISNHLYFYWYRQILGQKVEFLVSFYNNEISEKSEIFDDQFSVERPDGSNFTLKIRSTKLEDSAMYFCASRNNPGLVYVGTDTQYFGPGTRLTVL.

The chain is built from TRBV10-3 and TRBJ2-3; 7 bases line up with TRBD1. CDR1 and CDR2 (germline): ENHRY, SYGVKD. The CDR3 has 17 residues. V lost 3 bases, J lost 0 bases, and 9 bases stayed unmatched. CDR3 sequence: CAISDPGQSFSTDTQYF. The CDR3 DNA follows: TGTGCCATCAGTGACCCGGGACAGTCCTTTAGCACAGATACGCAGTATTTT.

This sequence joins TRBV19 and TRBJ1-5; D might be TRBD1 (5 bases). The CDR3 has 14 residues. The germline V and J ends were trimmed by 11 bases and 1 base, with 15 bases remaining between them. Germline-derived CDR1 and CDR2 are LNHDA and SQIVND (reference sequence). The CDR3, as DNA: TGTGCCGGAAGACCGCAGGGAAGCAATCAGCCCCAGCATTTT. Translated: CAGRPQGSNQPQHF.

This clone was seen a handful of times. The chain carries TRBV11-2 and TRBJ2-7; TRBD2 agrees at 8 bases. CDR1 and CDR2 (germline): SGHAT, FQNNGV. Trimming cost V 2 bases and J 4 bases; bases outside gene matches: 10. The CDR3 contains 16 residues. The CDR3 DNA reads as TGTGCCAGCAGCTTATTTCAAGGACTAGCCGGGTACGAGCAGTACTTC. Encoded protein: CASSLFQGLAGYEQYF.

The genes are TRBV7-9 and TRBJ1-2; TRBD1 is a possible D gene (5 bases). Trimming took off 4 bases at V and 5 bases at J, with 17 bases between the two ends. Germline assignment: CDR1 SEHNR and CDR2 FQNEAQ (reference sequence). The CDR3 loop spans 15 amino acids. The CDR3 is CASSSSVGGRYGYTF. DNA for the CDR3: TGTGCCAGCAGCTCCTCGGTGGGGGGGAGATATGGCTACACCTTC.

The chain links TRBV28 to TRBJ2-1; TRBD2 agrees at 10 bases. The CDR3 is 16 residues long. Looked up from germline, CDR1 is MDHEN and CDR2 is SYDVKM. Germline trimming cut 6 bases from V and 7 bases from J; bases unmatched to any gene: 12. CDR3 sequence: CASSPAGSGGVNEQFF. The CDR3 DNA reads as TGTGCCAGCAGCCCCGCTGGGAGCGGGGGGGTTAATGAGCAGTTCTTC. Using reference TRBV28 and TRBJ2-1 for the parts outside the CDR3, the full variable domain is DVKVTQSSRYLVKRTGEKVFLECVQDMDHENMFWYRQDPGLGLRLIYFSYDVKMKEKGDIPEGYSVSREKKERFSLILESASTNQTSMYLCASSPAGSGGVNEQFFGPGTRLTVL.

The chain uses TRBV24-1 and TRBJ2-1; a possible D gene is TRBD1 (6 bases). This CDR3 spans 16 amino acids. Germline V gives CDR1 KGHDR, CDR2 SFDVKD. Trimming pared 4 bases from V and 0 bases from J, leaving 12 bases between. In DNA form, the CDR3 reads TGTGCCACCAGTGACACAACAGGGAGCTCCTACAATGAGCAGTTCTTC. Translation gives CATSDTTGSSYNEQFF.

This clone showed up just a few times. The chain joins TRBV19 to TRBJ2-7, with 10 bases matching TRBD2. The V gene end was trimmed by 5 bases and the J gene end by 3 bases; junction bases not matched to a gene: 7. Looked up from germline, CDR1 is LNHDA and CDR2 is SQIVND (reference sequence). This CDR3 region has 15 residues. In nucleotides, the CDR3 is TGTGCCAGTAGTCCCTGGACTAGCGGAAACTACGAGCAGTACTTC. Its protein is CASSPWTSGNYEQYF. The full variable domain, in which reference TRBV19 and TRBJ2-7 provide the parts outside the CDR3, is DGGITQSPKYLFRKEGQNVTLSCEQNLNHDAMYWYRQDPGQGLRLIYYSQIVNDFQKGDIAEGYSVSREKKESFPLTVTSAQKNPTAFYLCASSPWTSGNYEQYFGPGTRLTVT.

This chain joins TRBV2 and TRBJ1-4, with 7 bases lining up with TRBD1. Germline V gives CDR1 SNHLY, CDR2 FYNNEI. Unmatched junction bases numbered 12, after V lost 5 bases and J lost 6 bases. The CDR3 is 16 amino acids. The CDR3, as DNA: TGTGCCAGCAGTCCCCTCCCCGGGACAGAGGATGAAAAACTGTTTTTT. It yields the protein CASSPLPGTEDEKLFF.

This clone was counted a few times. The rearrangement joins TRBV12-5 to TRBJ1-2; D may be TRBD1 (6 bases). The CDR3 totals 18 residues. The V end lost 1 base, the J end lost 6 bases, and 24 bases lay between the germline ends. The germline V gene encodes CDR1 LGHNT and CDR2 FRNRAP. The CDR3 reads CASGLDLGHLAGLDGYTF. As DNA, the CDR3 is TGTGCTAGTGGTTTGGACCTGGGACATTTGGCAGGGTTAGATGGCTACACCTTC.

A remark on this clone: A clone one base away is much larger, so this may be a read error. The V and J genes are TRBV7-2 and TRBJ1-6; no definite D call. Trimming took 3 bases from V and 0 from J, leaving 6 bases between them. This CDR3 has 15 amino acids. In germline, CDR1 is SGHTA, CDR2 FQGNSA. The CDR3 spells CASSLGSSYNSPLHF. DNA of the CDR3: TGTGCCAGCAGCTTGGGGAGCTCCTATAATTCACCCCTCCACTTT.